The rows below give T cell receptor beta chains drawn from one sample of a study of molecular identifiers for immune sequencing clone quantification. TCRdb itself ran the PCR reads through MiXCR, one entry per CDR3 protein. The sample shows about 320,000 distinct CDR3 sequences, 20% to 25% of them seen only once. The sequenced sample consisted of naive CD8+ T cells from blood, with Jurkat cell RNA spiked in. The receptors were sampled from a human donor in good health. Some libraries in this study had Jurkat cell RNA spiked in. The CDR3 runs from the conserved cysteine through the conserved F or W. A D gene is named only where the DNA matches it firmly. Expanded clones are given a class, and other clones once, few, many or no size at all.

j_call: TRBJ2-7; v_call: TRBV7-2; clone_size: many; d_call: TRBD2; cdr3_nt: TGTGCCAGCAGCTTAGATACTAGCGGAAGCTCCTACGAGCAGTACTTC; cdr3_aa: CASSLDTSGSSYEQYF
j_call: TRBJ1-2; v_call: TRBV9; clone_size: many; d_call: -; cdr3_nt: TGTGCCAGCCGAGAAGTTGGTGGTGCTCGAGAGGGCTACACCTTC; cdr3_aa: CASREVGGAREGYTF
j_call: TRBJ2-3; v_call: TRBV12-3/TRBV12-4; clone_size: many; d_call: -; cdr3_nt: TGTGCCAGCAGTCACTATAGCACAGATACGCAGTATTTT; cdr3_aa: CASSHYSTDTQYF
j_call: TRBJ2-5; v_call: TRBV7-9; clone_size: many; d_call: -; cdr3_nt: TGTGCCAGCAGCCGGGGAGTCCAAGAGACCCAGTACTTC; cdr3_aa: CASSRGVQETQYF
j_call: TRBJ2-1; v_call: TRBV7-2; clone_size: -; d_call: TRBD2; cdr3_nt: TGTGCCAGCAGCCCCCTAGCGGGAGGGCCCTACAATGAGCAGTTCTTC; cdr3_aa: CASSPLAGGPYNEQFF
j_call: TRBJ2-7; v_call: TRBV9; clone_size: -; d_call: TRBD2; cdr3_nt: TGTGCCAGCAGCCCTTCCTGGGGACTAGCGGTCGAGCAGTACTTC; cdr3_aa: CASSPSWGLAVEQYF
j_call: TRBJ2-3; v_call: TRBV4-3; clone_size: few; d_call: -; cdr3_nt: TGCGCCAGCAGCCCTTCGGACGGCAGTAGCACAGATACGCAGTATTTT; cdr3_aa: CASSPSDGSSTDTQYF
j_call: TRBJ2-7; v_call: TRBV7-9; clone_size: many; d_call: -; cdr3_nt: TGTGCCAGCAGCCCGGCGGAGAGCTCCTACGAGCAGTACTTC; cdr3_aa: CASSPAESSYEQYF
j_call: TRBJ2-7; v_call: TRBV7-2; clone_size: many; d_call: -; cdr3_nt: TGTGCCAGCAGCTTAAGTCCAATGGCCTACGAGCAGTACTTC; cdr3_aa: CASSLSPMAYEQYF
j_call: TRBJ2-2; v_call: TRBV4-1; clone_size: many; d_call: -; cdr3_nt: TGCGCCAGCAGCCTCCAGAAGGGCGGCGGGGAGCTGTTTTTT; cdr3_aa: CASSLQKGGGELFF
j_call: TRBJ1-1; v_call: TRBV2; clone_size: -; d_call: TRBD1; cdr3_nt: TGTGCCTGGAAGGACAGGTTCAACACTGAAGCTTTCTTT; cdr3_aa: CAWKDRFNTEAFF
j_call: TRBJ2-7; v_call: TRBV12-3/TRBV12-4; clone_size: few; d_call: -; cdr3_nt: TGTGCCAGCAGTCCCTCGCGTGGGGATACAAGTTCCTACGAGCAGTACTTC; cdr3_aa: CASSPSRGDTSSYEQYF
j_call: TRBJ1-4; v_call: TRBV27; clone_size: many; d_call: -; cdr3_nt: TGTGCCAGCAGTCCGCGTCTAAGCTTAAATGAAAAACTGTTTTTT; cdr3_aa: CASSPRLSLNEKLFF
j_call: TRBJ2-3; v_call: TRBV6-2/TRBV6-3; clone_size: many; d_call: -; cdr3_nt: TGTGCCAGCAGCAACTGGCCTCCGGGACTTCGCGCAGATACGCAGTATTTT; cdr3_aa: CASSNWPPGLRADTQYF
j_call: TRBJ2-2; v_call: TRBV5-5; clone_size: few; d_call: TRBD2; cdr3_nt: TGTGCCAGCAGCTCAGGACTAGCGGGGGTTGCCGGGGAGCTGTTTTTT; cdr3_aa: CASSSGLAGVAGELFF
j_call: TRBJ1-1; v_call: TRBV20-1; clone_size: many; d_call: -; cdr3_nt: TGCAGTGCTCCAAAAGACAACAGGGATGGGAACACTGAAGCTTTCTTT; cdr3_aa: CSAPKDNRDGNTEAFF
j_call: TRBJ1-2; v_call: TRBV28; clone_size: many; d_call: TRBD1; cdr3_nt: TGTGCCAGCAGTACTCTACGACAGGGGGGGGACTATGGCTACACCTTC; cdr3_aa: CASSTLRQGGDYGYTF
j_call: TRBJ1-1; v_call: TRBV7-6; clone_size: many; d_call: -; cdr3_nt: TGTGCCAGCAGCTTTAGGTTGGACACTGAAGCTTTCTTT; cdr3_aa: CASSFRLDTEAFF